This TCR beta chain was obtained from a study of control samples from healthy donors and cancer patients. Clones were sequenced by immunoSEQ multiplex PCR, and TCRdb holds only the in-frame ones, with some missing. The sample holds 120,000 to 150,000 clones, about nine tenths seen once. Germline CDR1 SGHVS, CDR2 FNYEAQ. J lost 6 bases, V lost 5 bases, and 9 bases had no gene match. The CDR3 is 15 residues long. This clone appeared once. The chain recombines TRBV7-6 with TRBJ1-4, with 7 bases identical to TRBD1. The sequencing input was blood. The clonotype originates from a man younger than 45 in good health. CDR3 in DNA: TGTGCCAGCAGCCCTTCGGAGAGGGGGCATGAAAAACTGTTTTTT. Protein sequence: CASSPSERGHEKLFF.